This TCR beta chain derives from a study of low-dose radiotherapy and immunotherapy resistance in tumors. As for the study in general: The treatment that patients received was intravenous nivolumab 240 mg every two weeks plus ipilimumab 1 mg/kg every six weeks. Once cycle 1 day 1 began, patients took oral aspirin 300 mg daily for four cycles.

Alpha and beta chains were covered, as first-strand cDNA relied on TRAV- and TRBV-specific primers. The authors ran 15 to 20 PCR cycles to amplify TCRs with a constant-region primer and V-primer adapter. Each CDR3 protein is one row after TCRdb ran MiXCR on the reads. The sample holds about 16,000 distinct CDR3 sequences, approximately 79% seen once. CDR1 MDHEN and CDR2 SYDVKM come from the germline V gene. The CDR3 contains 18 residues. Trimming pared 2 bases from V and 1 base from J, leaving 20 bases between. This rearrangement joins TRBV28 to TRBJ2-5; D might be TRBD1 or TRBD2, each matching 5 bases. This receptor was obtained from a human donor with advanced metastatic prostate, ovarian, gallbladder or colorectal cancer (not recorded which). This table probably holds off-target reads from a library built for another chain. The CDR3 region is CASSLGTADGHIQETQYF. The CDR3 DNA is TGTGCCAGCAGTTTAGGGACCGCCGACGGACATATCCAAGAGACCCAGTACTTC.